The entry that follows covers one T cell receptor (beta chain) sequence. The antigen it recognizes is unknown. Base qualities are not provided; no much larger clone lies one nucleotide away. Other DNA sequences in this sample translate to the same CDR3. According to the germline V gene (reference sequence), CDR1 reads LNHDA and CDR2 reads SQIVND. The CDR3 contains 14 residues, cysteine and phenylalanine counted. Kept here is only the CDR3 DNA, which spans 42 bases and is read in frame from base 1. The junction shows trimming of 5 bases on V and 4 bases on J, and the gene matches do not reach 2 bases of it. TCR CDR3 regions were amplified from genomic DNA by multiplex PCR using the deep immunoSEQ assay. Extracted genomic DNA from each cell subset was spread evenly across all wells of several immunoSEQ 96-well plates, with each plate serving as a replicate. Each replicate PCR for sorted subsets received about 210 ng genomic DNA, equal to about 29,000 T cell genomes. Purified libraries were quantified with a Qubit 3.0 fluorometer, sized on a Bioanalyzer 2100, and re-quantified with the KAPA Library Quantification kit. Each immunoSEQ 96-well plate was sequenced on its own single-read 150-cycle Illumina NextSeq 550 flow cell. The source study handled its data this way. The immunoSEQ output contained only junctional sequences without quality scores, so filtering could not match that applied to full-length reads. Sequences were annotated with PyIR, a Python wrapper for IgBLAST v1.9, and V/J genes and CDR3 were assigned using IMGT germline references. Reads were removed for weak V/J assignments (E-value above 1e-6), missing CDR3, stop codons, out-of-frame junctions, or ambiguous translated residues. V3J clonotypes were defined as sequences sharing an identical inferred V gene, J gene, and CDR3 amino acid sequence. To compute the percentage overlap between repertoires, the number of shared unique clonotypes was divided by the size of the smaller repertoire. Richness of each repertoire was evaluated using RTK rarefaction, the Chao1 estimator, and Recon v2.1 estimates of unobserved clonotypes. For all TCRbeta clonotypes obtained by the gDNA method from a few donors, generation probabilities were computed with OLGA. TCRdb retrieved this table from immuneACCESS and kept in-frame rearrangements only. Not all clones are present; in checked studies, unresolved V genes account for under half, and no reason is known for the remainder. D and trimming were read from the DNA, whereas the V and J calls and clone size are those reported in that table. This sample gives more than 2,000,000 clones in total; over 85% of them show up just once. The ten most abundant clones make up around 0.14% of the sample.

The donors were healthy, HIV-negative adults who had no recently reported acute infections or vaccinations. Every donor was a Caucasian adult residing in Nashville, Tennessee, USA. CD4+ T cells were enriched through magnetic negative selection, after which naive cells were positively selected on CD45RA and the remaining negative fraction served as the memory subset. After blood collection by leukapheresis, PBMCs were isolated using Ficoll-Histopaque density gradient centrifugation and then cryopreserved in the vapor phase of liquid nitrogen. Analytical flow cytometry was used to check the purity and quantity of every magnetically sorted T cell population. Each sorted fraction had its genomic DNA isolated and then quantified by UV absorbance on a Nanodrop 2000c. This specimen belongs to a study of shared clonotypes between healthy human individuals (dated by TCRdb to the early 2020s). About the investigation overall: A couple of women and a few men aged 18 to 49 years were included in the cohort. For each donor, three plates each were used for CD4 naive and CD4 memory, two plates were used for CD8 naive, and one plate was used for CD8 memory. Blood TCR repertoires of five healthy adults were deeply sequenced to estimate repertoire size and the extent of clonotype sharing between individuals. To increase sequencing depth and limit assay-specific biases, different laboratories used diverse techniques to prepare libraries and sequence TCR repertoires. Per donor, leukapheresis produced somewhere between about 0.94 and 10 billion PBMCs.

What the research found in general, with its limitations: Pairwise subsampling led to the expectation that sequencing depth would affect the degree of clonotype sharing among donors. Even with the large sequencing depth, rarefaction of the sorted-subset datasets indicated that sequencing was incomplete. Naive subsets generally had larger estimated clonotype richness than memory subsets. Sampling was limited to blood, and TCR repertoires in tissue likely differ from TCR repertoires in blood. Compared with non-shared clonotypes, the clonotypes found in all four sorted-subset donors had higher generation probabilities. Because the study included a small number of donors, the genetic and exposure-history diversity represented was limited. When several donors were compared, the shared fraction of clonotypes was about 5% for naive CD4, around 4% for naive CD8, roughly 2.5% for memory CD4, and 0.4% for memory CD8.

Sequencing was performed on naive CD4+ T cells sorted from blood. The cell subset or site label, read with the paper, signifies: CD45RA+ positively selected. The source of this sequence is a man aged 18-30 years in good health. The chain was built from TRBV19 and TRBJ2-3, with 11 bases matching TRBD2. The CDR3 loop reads CASSLSGGADTQYF. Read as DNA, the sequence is TGTGCCAGTAGTCTTAGCGGGGGGGCAGATACGCAGTATTTT.